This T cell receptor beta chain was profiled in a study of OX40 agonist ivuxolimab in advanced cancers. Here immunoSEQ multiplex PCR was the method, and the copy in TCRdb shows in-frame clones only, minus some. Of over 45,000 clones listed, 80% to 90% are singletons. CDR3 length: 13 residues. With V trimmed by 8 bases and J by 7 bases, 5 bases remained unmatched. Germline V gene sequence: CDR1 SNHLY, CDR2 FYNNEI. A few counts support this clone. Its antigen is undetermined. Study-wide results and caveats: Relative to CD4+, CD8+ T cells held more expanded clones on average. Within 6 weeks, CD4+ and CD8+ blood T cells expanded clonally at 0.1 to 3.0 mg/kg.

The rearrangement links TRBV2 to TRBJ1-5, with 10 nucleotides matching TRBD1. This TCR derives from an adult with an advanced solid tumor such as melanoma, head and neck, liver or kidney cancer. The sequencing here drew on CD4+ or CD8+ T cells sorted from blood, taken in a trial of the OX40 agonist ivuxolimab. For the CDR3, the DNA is TGTGCCAGCGCCGGGACAGGGGACCAGCCCCAGCATTTT. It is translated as CASAGTGDQPQHF.